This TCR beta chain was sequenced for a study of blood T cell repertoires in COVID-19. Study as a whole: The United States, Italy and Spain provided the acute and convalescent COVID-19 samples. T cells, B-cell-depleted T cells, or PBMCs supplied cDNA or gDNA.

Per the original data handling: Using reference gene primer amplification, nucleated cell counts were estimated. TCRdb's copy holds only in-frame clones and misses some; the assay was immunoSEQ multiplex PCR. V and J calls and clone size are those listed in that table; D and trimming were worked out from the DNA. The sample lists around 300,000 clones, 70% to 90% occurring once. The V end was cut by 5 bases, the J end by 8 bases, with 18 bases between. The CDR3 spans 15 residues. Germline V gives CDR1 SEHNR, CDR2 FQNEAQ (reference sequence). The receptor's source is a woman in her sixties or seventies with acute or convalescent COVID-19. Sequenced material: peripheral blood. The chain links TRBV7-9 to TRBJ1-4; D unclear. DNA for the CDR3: TGTGCCAGCAGCCCCCCTGGCACCGTGAGGGAAAAACTGTTTTTT. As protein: CASSPPGTVREKLFF.